Listed below are T cell receptor beta chains from one sample, sequenced in a study of blood T cell repertoires in COVID-19. TCRdb keeps only in-frame clones here, not all; method: immunoSEQ multiplex PCR. The table lists about 300,000 clones, around 87% of them singletons. The sequenced material came from peripheral blood. The receptors shown here come from a man between 65 and 79 years old with acute or convalescent COVID-19. CDR3s include the opening cysteine and the closing phenylalanine or tryptophan. D genes are given only for firm matches. Clone size is not always given. Where it is, it says once, few, many or a class for expanded clones.

d_call: TRBD1; j_call: TRBJ2-1; v_call: TRBV6-5; clone_size: NA; cdr3_nt: TGTGCCAGTGGCCACCGACAGGGGTTATACAATGAGCAGTTCTTC; cdr3_aa: CASGHRQGLYNEQFF
d_call: NA; j_call: TRBJ1-2; v_call: TRBV7-2; clone_size: NA; cdr3_nt: TGTGCCAGCAGCTTAGAAGGGGGACTAGGGGGCTACACCTTC; cdr3_aa: CASSLEGGLGGYTF
d_call: TRBD1; j_call: TRBJ2-2; v_call: TRBV9; clone_size: NA; cdr3_nt: TGTGCCAGCAGCGTACACGGAGGCGCAGGGGGCGCCGGGGAGCTGTTTTTT; cdr3_aa: CASSVHGGAGGAGELFF
d_call: TRBD1; j_call: TRBJ1-3; v_call: TRBV9; clone_size: NA; cdr3_nt: TGTGCCAGCAGCGCTGGGCGAGGGGGCCCTGGAAACACCATATATTTT; cdr3_aa: CASSAGRGGPGNTIYF
d_call: TRBD1; j_call: TRBJ1-4; v_call: TRBV28; clone_size: NA; cdr3_nt: TGTGCCAGCATCGGAGCCGGGACAGGGGGCGCGACTAATGAAAAACTGTTTTTT; cdr3_aa: CASIGAGTGGATNEKLFF
d_call: TRBD2; j_call: TRBJ2-5; v_call: TRBV2; clone_size: once; cdr3_nt: TGTGCCAGCAGAGGGGAGCGGGGGCAAGAGACCCAGTACTTC; cdr3_aa: CASRGERGQETQYF
d_call: NA; j_call: TRBJ1-2; v_call: TRBV13; clone_size: NA; cdr3_nt: TGTGCCAGCAGCTTAGCGGGCGGGTTTAACTATGGCTACACCTTC; cdr3_aa: CASSLAGGFNYGYTF
d_call: NA; j_call: TRBJ2-2; v_call: TRBV30; clone_size: NA; cdr3_nt: TGTGCCTGGAGTGTTCAGAACACCGGGGAGCTGTTTTTT; cdr3_aa: CAWSVQNTGELFF
d_call: TRBD1; j_call: TRBJ1-5; v_call: TRBV27; clone_size: NA; cdr3_nt: TGTGCCAGCAGTCTCAACCGGGACAGGGGACGCAATCAGCCCCAGCATTTT; cdr3_aa: CASSLNRDRGRNQPQHF
d_call: NA; j_call: TRBJ1-5; v_call: TRBV19; clone_size: NA; cdr3_nt: TGTGCCAGTAGTATCCGGAGGGGCCCTAATCAGCCCCAGCATTTT; cdr3_aa: CASSIRRGPNQPQHF
d_call: TRBD2; j_call: TRBJ2-1; v_call: TRBV20-1; clone_size: NA; cdr3_nt: TGCAGTGCCAGAGCGGGGGACGTGATCTTC; cdr3_aa: CSARAGDVIF
d_call: NA; j_call: TRBJ2-7; v_call: TRBV28; clone_size: NA; cdr3_nt: TGTGCCAGCAGACTAAACGACGAGCAGTACTTC; cdr3_aa: CASRLNDEQYF
d_call: NA; j_call: TRBJ2-3; v_call: TRBV6-5; clone_size: NA; cdr3_nt: TGTGCCAGCACTCCTTCCGGCACAGATACGCAGTATTTT; cdr3_aa: CASTPSGTDTQYF
d_call: NA; j_call: TRBJ2-3; v_call: TRBV6-2/TRBV6-3; clone_size: NA; cdr3_nt: TGTGCCAGCAGTTATGGCGGAAACACAGATACGCAGTATTTT; cdr3_aa: CASSYGGNTDTQYF
d_call: NA; j_call: TRBJ1-1; v_call: TRBV3-1/TRBV3-2; clone_size: NA; cdr3_nt: TGTGCCAGCAGCCTCGGAACAGCAAACACTGAAGCTTTCTTT; cdr3_aa: CASSLGTANTEAFF
d_call: TRBD1; j_call: TRBJ1-3; v_call: TRBV29-1; clone_size: few; cdr3_nt: TGCAGCGTTGGGGACAGAGGAAACACCATATATTTT; cdr3_aa: CSVGDRGNTIYF
d_call: NA; j_call: TRBJ2-5; v_call: TRBV7-9; clone_size: NA; cdr3_nt: TGTGCCAGCAGCTTAACAGGCGGCCAAGAGACCCAGTACTTC; cdr3_aa: CASSLTGGQETQYF
d_call: NA; j_call: TRBJ2-7; v_call: TRBV11-3; clone_size: once; cdr3_nt: TGTGCCAGCAGCTTAGGGGGGGTTGGCGAGCAGTACTTC; cdr3_aa: CASSLGGVGEQYF
d_call: NA; j_call: TRBJ2-3; v_call: TRBV5-1; clone_size: NA; cdr3_nt: TGCGCCAGCAGCACCCGGACAGAGACAGATACGCAGTATTTT; cdr3_aa: CASSTRTETDTQYF
d_call: NA; j_call: TRBJ2-2; v_call: TRBV19; clone_size: NA; cdr3_nt: TGTGCCAGTAGTCCGGACTACTCCACCGGGGAGCTGTTTTTT; cdr3_aa: CASSPDYSTGELFF
d_call: NA; j_call: TRBJ1-2; v_call: TRBV28; clone_size: NA; cdr3_nt: TGTGCCAGTTACCAATTGGCGGGCGGGGGGTATGGCTATGGCTACACCTTC; cdr3_aa: CASYQLAGGGYGYGYTF
d_call: NA; j_call: TRBJ2-2; v_call: TRBV9; clone_size: NA; cdr3_nt: TGTGCCAGCAGCGTAGCGAGTAGCGCCAACACCGGGGAGCTGTTTTTT; cdr3_aa: CASSVASSANTGELFF
d_call: NA; j_call: TRBJ2-1; v_call: TRBV6-5; clone_size: NA; cdr3_nt: TGTGCCAGCAGTTCCCTCGGGGGTGAGCAGTTCTTC; cdr3_aa: CASSSLGGEQFF
d_call: NA; j_call: TRBJ2-7; v_call: TRBV19; clone_size: NA; cdr3_nt: TGTGCCAGTAGTATTGCCGGGACTGGGAACTACGAGCAGTACTTC; cdr3_aa: CASSIAGTGNYEQYF
d_call: NA; j_call: TRBJ1-2; v_call: TRBV6-6; clone_size: NA; cdr3_nt: TGTGCCAGCAGCTCGGGGGGAGCTAACTATGGCTACACCTTC; cdr3_aa: CASSSGGANYGYTF
d_call: TRBD2; j_call: TRBJ2-1; v_call: TRBV4-3; clone_size: NA; cdr3_nt: TGCGCCAGCAGCCAAGACAGGACTAGCGGGGGGAATGAGCAGTTCTTC; cdr3_aa: CASSQDRTSGGNEQFF
d_call: TRBD2; j_call: TRBJ2-3; v_call: TRBV3-1/TRBV3-2; clone_size: NA; cdr3_nt: TGTGCCAGCAGCCGACTAGCGGGGGTGTACACAGATACGCAGTATTTT; cdr3_aa: CASSRLAGVYTDTQYF
d_call: TRBD1; j_call: TRBJ2-2; v_call: TRBV11-2; clone_size: NA; cdr3_nt: TGTGCCAGCAGCCTGGGACAGGGGGGCAGGAACACCGGGGAGCTGTTTTTT; cdr3_aa: CASSLGQGGRNTGELFF
d_call: TRBD1; j_call: TRBJ1-4; v_call: TRBV10-2; clone_size: NA; cdr3_nt: TGCGCCAGCAGACGGACAGGATTAAATGAAAAACTGTTTTTT; cdr3_aa: CASRRTGLNEKLFF
d_call: TRBD1; j_call: TRBJ2-3; v_call: TRBV9; clone_size: NA; cdr3_nt: TGTGCCAGCAGCGTAAGGACAGGGGGGTCCGATACGCAGTATTTT; cdr3_aa: CASSVRTGGSDTQYF
d_call: NA; j_call: TRBJ1-5; v_call: TRBV6-2/TRBV6-3; clone_size: NA; cdr3_nt: TGTGCCAGCAGTTTCGGTACGCGCAATCAGCCCCAGCATTTT; cdr3_aa: CASSFGTRNQPQHF
d_call: TRBD1; j_call: TRBJ1-5; v_call: TRBV10-3; clone_size: NA; cdr3_nt: TGTGCCATCGCTGACAGGGACAATCAGCCCCAGCATTTT; cdr3_aa: CAIADRDNQPQHF